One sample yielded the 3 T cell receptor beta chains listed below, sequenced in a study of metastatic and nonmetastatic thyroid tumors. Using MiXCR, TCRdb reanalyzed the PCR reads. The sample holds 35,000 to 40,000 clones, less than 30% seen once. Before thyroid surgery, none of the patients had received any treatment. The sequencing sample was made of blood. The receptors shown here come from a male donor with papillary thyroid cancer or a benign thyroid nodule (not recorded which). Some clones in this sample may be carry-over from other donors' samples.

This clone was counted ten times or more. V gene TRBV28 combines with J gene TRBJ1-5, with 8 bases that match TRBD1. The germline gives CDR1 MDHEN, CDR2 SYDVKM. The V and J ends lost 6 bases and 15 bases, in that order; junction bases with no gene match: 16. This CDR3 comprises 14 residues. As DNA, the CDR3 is TGTGCCAGCAGGCTTTCAGGGGGCTCCCGTGAGGGGCATTTT. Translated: CASRLSGGSREGHF.

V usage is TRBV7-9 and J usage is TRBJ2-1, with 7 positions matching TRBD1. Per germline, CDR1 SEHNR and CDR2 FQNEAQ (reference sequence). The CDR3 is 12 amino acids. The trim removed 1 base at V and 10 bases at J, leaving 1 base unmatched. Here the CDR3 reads CASSLGDREQFF. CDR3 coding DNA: TGTGCCAGCAGCTTAGGGGACAGAGAGCAGTTCTTC.

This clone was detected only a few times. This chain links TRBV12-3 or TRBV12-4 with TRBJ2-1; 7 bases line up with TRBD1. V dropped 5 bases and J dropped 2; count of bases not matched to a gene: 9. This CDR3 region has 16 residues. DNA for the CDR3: TGTGCCAGCAGTGGCACAGGGGCCTTAGCCTACAATGAGCAGTTCTTC. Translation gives CASSGTGALAYNEQFF.